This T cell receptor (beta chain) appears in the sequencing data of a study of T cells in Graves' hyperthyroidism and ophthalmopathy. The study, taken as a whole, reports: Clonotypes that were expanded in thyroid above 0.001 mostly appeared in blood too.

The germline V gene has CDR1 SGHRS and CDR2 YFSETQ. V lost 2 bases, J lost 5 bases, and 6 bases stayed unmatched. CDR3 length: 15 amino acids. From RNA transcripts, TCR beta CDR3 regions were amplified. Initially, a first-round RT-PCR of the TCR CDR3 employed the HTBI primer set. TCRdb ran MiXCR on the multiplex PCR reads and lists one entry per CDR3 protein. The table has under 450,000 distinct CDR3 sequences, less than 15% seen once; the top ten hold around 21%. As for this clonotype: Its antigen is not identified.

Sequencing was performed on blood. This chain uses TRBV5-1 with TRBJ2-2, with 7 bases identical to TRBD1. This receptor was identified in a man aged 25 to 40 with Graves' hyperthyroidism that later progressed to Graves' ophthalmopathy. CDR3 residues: CASSFVTGPTGELFF. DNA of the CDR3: TGCGCCAGCAGCTTTGTGACAGGGCCGACCGGGGAGCTGTTTTTT.